This T cell receptor beta chain was recorded in a study of glioma-infiltrating T cells. The iRepertoire nested amplicon-rescue multiplex PCR amplified TCR alpha and beta CDR3s from RNA. TCRdb redid the calling of the multiplex PCR reads with MiXCR, one entry per CDR3 protein. The sample holds approximately 90,000 distinct CDR3 sequences; about 23% are singletons and the top ten take 6.7%. This clonotype was found many times. Germline lookup yields CDR1 SGHTA and CDR2 FQGNSA. The V gene end was trimmed by 0 bases and the J gene end by 1 base; junction bases not matched to a gene: 1. There are 16 residues in the CDR3.

Sequenced material: glioma tissue, nonneoplastic brain tissue, or PBMCs (not recorded which). The receptor's source is a human donor with low-grade glioma or glioblastoma, undergoing nonglioma brain surgery, or in good health (not recorded which). The genes are TRBV7-2 and TRBJ2-3; TRBD2 aligns across 10 bases. CDR3 coding DNA: TGTGCCAGCAGCTTAGCGCTAGCGGGGGGCACAGATACGCAGTATTTT. Translated: CASSLALAGGTDTQYF.